The rows below give T cell receptor beta chains drawn from one sample of a study of cytomegalovirus exposure and HLA in healthy donors. Data came from immunoSEQ multiplex PCR; TCRdb stores just in-frame clones and leaves some out. The sample shows over 40,000 clones, and 2.1% sits with its ten largest clones. The sequenced sample was PBMCs. Receptors originate from a woman aged 40-49 years in good health and CMV-seronegative. Each CDR3 is given with its conserved first and last residue. D genes are given only for firm matches.

J gene	V gene	D gene	CDR3 protein	CDR3 DNA
TRBJ2-1	TRBV5-1	TRBD1	CASSHDRVYEQFF	TGCGCCAGCAGTCATGACAGGGTGTACGAGCAGTTCTTC
TRBJ1-1	TRBV11-2	-	CASSLRGQLNTEAFF	TGTGCCAGCAGCTTAAGAGGACAGTTGAACACTGAAGCTTTCTTT
TRBJ2-5	TRBV11-2	-	CASSLGLQETQYF	TGTGCCAGCAGCCTCGGACTCCAAGAGACCCAGTACTTC
TRBJ2-2	TRBV6-5	-	CASSYSAGGTGELFF	TGTGCCAGCAGTTACTCGGCGGGTGGCACCGGGGAGCTGTTTTTT
TRBJ2-7	TRBV5-1	-	CASSLEAEGNEQYF	TGCGCCAGCAGCTTGGAAGCGGAAGGGAACGAGCAGTACTTC
TRBJ1-2	TRBV27	-	CASSRNRGAGYGYTF	TGTGCCAGCAGCCGAAACCGGGGGGCGGGCTATGGCTACACCTTC
TRBJ2-1	TRBV5-1	TRBD2	CASSLGSGGAAYNEQFF	TGCGCCAGCAGCTTGGGATCCGGGGGGGCCGCCTACAATGAGCAGTTCTTC
TRBJ2-5	TRBV9	TRBD1	CASSVGQVIEQETQYF	TGTGCCAGCAGCGTCGGACAGGTTATTGAACAAGAGACCCAGTACTTC
TRBJ1-5	TRBV15	-	CATSNLIGGGNQPQHF	TGTGCCACCAGCAACCTAATCGGGGGGGGGAATCAGCCCCAGCATTTT
TRBJ1-1	TRBV19	-	CASRRDTEAFF	TGTGCCAGTCGGAGGGACACTGAAGCTTTCTTT
TRBJ1-3	TRBV18	-	CASSPSGDTIYF	TGTGCCAGCTCACCATCGGGAGACACCATATATTTT
TRBJ2-7	TRBV13	-	CASSPSSYEQYF	TGTGCCAGCAGCCCCAGCTCCTACGAGCAGTACTTC
TRBJ1-1	TRBV20-1	TRBD1	CSAREDRVFF	TGCAGTGCTAGAGAGGACAGGGTTTTCTTT
TRBJ1-1	TRBV18	-	CASSPRTKGPNTEAFF	TGTGCCAGCTCACCTAGAACTAAGGGGCCCAACACTGAAGCTTTCTTT
TRBJ2-7	TRBV19	-	CASSISTVAYEQYF	TGTGCCAGTAGTATATCGACTGTCGCCTACGAGCAGTACTTC
TRBJ1-1	TRBV19	-	CASSIRVHTEAFF	TGTGCCAGTAGTATCAGGGTGCACACTGAAGCTTTCTTT
TRBJ2-1	TRBV4-1	-	CASSRPQGSSDNEQFF	TGCGCCAGCAGCCGACCACAGGGAAGCTCCGACAATGAGCAGTTCTTC
TRBJ2-2	TRBV6-4	-	CASSDGNRDTGELFF	TGTGCCAGCAGTGATGGTAACCGGGACACCGGGGAGCTGTTTTTT
TRBJ2-4	TRBV18	-	CASSPTPAAKNIQYF	TGTGCCAGCTCACCGACCCCAGCGGCCAAAAACATTCAGTACTTC
TRBJ2-3	TRBV19	TRBD1	CASKLRDRSTDTQYF	TGTGCCAGTAAACTCCGGGACAGATCCACAGATACGCAGTATTTT
TRBJ1-1	TRBV6-5	TRBD1	CASSYPQGENTEAFF	TGTGCCAGCAGTTACCCCCAGGGGGAGAACACTGAAGCTTTCTTT
TRBJ2-7	TRBV4-3	-	CASSQDHRSSAYEQYF	TGCGCCAGCAGCCAAGATCATAGATCCAGCGCCTACGAGCAGTACTTC
TRBJ1-4	TRBV30	TRBD1	CAWDAGGGEKLFF	TGTGCCTGGGACGCAGGGGGCGGTGAAAAACTGTTTTTT
TRBJ2-1	TRBV7-6	-	CASSLGGRNEQFF	TGTGCCAGCAGCTTAGGGGGGCGCAATGAGCAGTTCTTC
TRBJ2-7	TRBV6-6	TRBD2	CASSYSSGRAPEQYF	TGTGCCAGCAGTTACTCGAGCGGGAGGGCCCCCGAGCAGTACTTC
TRBJ2-1	TRBV7-3	TRBD1	CASSLTGTGVWNEQFF	TGTGCCAGCAGCTTAACGGGGACAGGGGTCTGGAATGAGCAGTTCTTC
TRBJ1-2	TRBV19	TRBD1	CASSHPGQGNYGYTF	TGTGCCAGTAGTCATCCGGGACAGGGGAACTATGGCTACACCTTC
TRBJ2-7	TRBV6-5	TRBD2	CASRPGLAAYEQYF	TGTGCCAGCAGGCCGGGACTAGCGGCCTACGAGCAGTACTTC
TRBJ2-7	TRBV29-1	TRBD1	CSVKTRDRDSYEQYF	TGCAGCGTTAAAACCCGGGACAGGGATTCCTACGAGCAGTACTTC
TRBJ2-1	TRBV29-1	-	CSVGLITDNEQFF	TGCAGCGTGGGACTCATAACCGACAATGAGCAGTTCTTC
TRBJ1-1	TRBV18	TRBD1	CASSPQRGTENTEAFF	TGTGCCAGCTCACCACAGAGAGGGACAGAGAACACTGAAGCTTTCTTT
TRBJ2-2	TRBV29-1	TRBD2	CSVERLAGGAGELFF	TGCAGCGTTGAAAGACTAGCGGGGGGAGCCGGGGAGCTGTTTTTT
TRBJ1-1	TRBV6-6	TRBD1	CASSRTGGGGTEAFF	TGTGCCAGCAGCCGGACAGGGGGCGGTGGCACTGAAGCTTTCTTT
TRBJ1-2	TRBV5-4	TRBD1	CASSLKDRGLNTF	TGTGCCAGCAGCTTAAAGGACAGGGGGCTTAACACCTTC
TRBJ1-6	TRBV12-5	-	CASGLFSNSPLHF	TGTGCTAGTGGTTTGTTCTCTAATTCACCCCTCCACTTT
TRBJ2-1	TRBV7-9	TRBD2	CASSPAGTTGTSSYNEQFF	TGTGCCAGCAGCCCGGCCGGGACTACCGGAACAAGCTCCTACAATGAGCAGTTCTTC
TRBJ2-2	TRBV5-1	-	CASSLSIQRNTGELFF	TGCGCCAGCAGCTTGAGCATTCAGCGGAACACCGGGGAGCTGTTTTTT
TRBJ2-1	TRBV5-1	-	CASSTGGWERPNEQFF	TGCGCCAGCAGTACGGGCGGCTGGGAGCGACCCAATGAGCAGTTCTTC
TRBJ1-1	TRBV9	-	CASSVSDFMNTEAFF	TGTGCCAGCAGCGTAAGCGACTTCATGAACACTGAAGCTTTCTTT
TRBJ1-2	TRBV29-1	-	CSVQRTFGYTF	TGCAGCGTCCAGCGGACGTTTGGCTACACCTTC